A selection of T cell receptor beta chains follows, all from one sample in a study of shared clonotypes between healthy human individuals. Sequencing used immunoSEQ multiplex PCR; TCRdb keeps in-frame clones, though not all of them. In the table there are around 700,000 clones, about 92% of which are singletons. The sample consisted of naive CD8+ T cells sorted from blood. Source of these receptors: a man aged 25 to 40 in good health. Both conserved end residues are part of each CDR3. A D gene is named only where the DNA matches it firmly. Size values are once, few and many counts, or a class for expanded clones, and some rows have none.

CDR3: CASSVVDPVNEQYF
DNA: TGTGCCAGCAGCGTAGTGGATCCGGTCAACGAGCAGTACTTC
size: -
J: TRBJ2-7
D: -
V: TRBV9

CDR3: CARGPPNTIYF
DNA: TGTGCCAGGGGACCGCCGAACACCATATATTTT
size: few
J: TRBJ1-3
D: -
V: TRBV2

CDR3: CASSPGPGTGTYEQYF
DNA: TGTGCCAGCAGTCCGGGGCCCGGGACAGGGACCTACGAGCAGTACTTC
size: -
J: TRBJ2-7
D: TRBD1
V: TRBV27

CDR3: CASSQWLRQRAGPGTDTQYF
DNA: TGCGCCAGCAGCCAGTGGCTCCGGCAGCGGGCCGGCCCGGGCACAGATACGCAGTATTTT
size: once
J: TRBJ2-3
D: -
V: TRBV4-1

CDR3: CASSKETATNEKLFF
DNA: TGTGCCAGCAGCAAAGAGACAGCAACTAATGAAAAACTGTTTTTT
size: -
J: TRBJ1-4
D: -
V: TRBV21-1

CDR3: CASRAGTGGIDEQFF
DNA: TGTGCCAGCCGCGCCGGGACAGGGGGCATCGATGAGCAGTTCTTC
size: -
J: TRBJ2-1
D: TRBD1
V: TRBV27

CDR3: CASSLKGQPQHF
DNA: TGTGCCAGCAGCTTAAAGGGTCAGCCCCAGCATTTT
size: few
J: TRBJ1-5
D: -
V: TRBV7-2

CDR3: CASSYTPSGAGYEQYF
DNA: TGTGCCAGCAGTTACACCCCATCGGGGGCGGGCTACGAGCAGTACTTC
size: -
J: TRBJ2-7
D: -
V: TRBV6-5

CDR3: CASSQVISGNTIYF
DNA: TGCGCCAGCAGCCAAGTCATATCTGGAAACACCATATATTTT
size: once
J: TRBJ1-3
D: -
V: TRBV4-3

CDR3: CAWSEAYGYTF
DNA: TGTGCCTGGAGTGAGGCATATGGCTACACCTTC
size: -
J: TRBJ1-2
D: -
V: TRBV30

CDR3: CASSPPVAGDYEQYF
DNA: TGTGCCAGCTCACCACCGGTCGCAGGAGACTACGAGCAGTACTTC
size: -
J: TRBJ2-7
D: -
V: TRBV18

CDR3: CAISDRVVAENTGELFF
DNA: TGTGCCATCAGTGACCGTGTGGTAGCGGAGAACACCGGGGAGCTGTTTTTT
size: -
J: TRBJ2-2
D: -
V: TRBV10-3

CDR3: CASSYRLAGFTDTQYF
DNA: TGTGCCAGCAGTTACCGACTAGCGGGATTCACAGATACGCAGTATTTT
size: -
J: TRBJ2-3
D: TRBD2
V: TRBV6-5

CDR3: CASSPRSGNTIYF
DNA: TGCGCCAGCAGCCCACGGTCTGGAAACACCATATATTTT
size: -
J: TRBJ1-3
D: -
V: TRBV5-1

CDR3: CASSLFNEQFF
DNA: TGTGCCAGCAGTTTATTTAATGAGCAGTTCTTC
size: -
J: TRBJ2-1
D: -
V: TRBV28